This T cell receptor (beta chain) was captured in a study of blood T cell repertoires in COVID-19. Study information: The analysed material was cDNA or gDNA that came from T cells, B-cell-depleted T cells, or PBMCs.

In the original analysis: It was from reference gene primer amplification that nucleated cell counts were estimated. TCRdb keeps only in-frame clones here, not all; method: immunoSEQ multiplex PCR. V, J and clone size were drawn from that table, and D and trimming were deduced from the DNA. The sample consists of a few hundred thousand clones, around 90% of them appearing once. The sequence was obtained from a man aged 18-30 years who had recovered from COVID-19. Sample: peripheral blood.

CDR3 sequence reads: CASSSHPSGGEDGYTF. For the CDR3, the DNA is TGTGCCAGCAGCTCTCACCCTTCAGGTGGGGAGGATGGCTACACCTTC. The rearrangement joins TRBV7-2 to TRBJ1-2; D unclear. The CDR3 has 16 amino acids. V gave up 4 bases and J gave up 6 bases, with 21 bases separating them. Germline V gives CDR1 SGHTA, CDR2 FQGNSA.